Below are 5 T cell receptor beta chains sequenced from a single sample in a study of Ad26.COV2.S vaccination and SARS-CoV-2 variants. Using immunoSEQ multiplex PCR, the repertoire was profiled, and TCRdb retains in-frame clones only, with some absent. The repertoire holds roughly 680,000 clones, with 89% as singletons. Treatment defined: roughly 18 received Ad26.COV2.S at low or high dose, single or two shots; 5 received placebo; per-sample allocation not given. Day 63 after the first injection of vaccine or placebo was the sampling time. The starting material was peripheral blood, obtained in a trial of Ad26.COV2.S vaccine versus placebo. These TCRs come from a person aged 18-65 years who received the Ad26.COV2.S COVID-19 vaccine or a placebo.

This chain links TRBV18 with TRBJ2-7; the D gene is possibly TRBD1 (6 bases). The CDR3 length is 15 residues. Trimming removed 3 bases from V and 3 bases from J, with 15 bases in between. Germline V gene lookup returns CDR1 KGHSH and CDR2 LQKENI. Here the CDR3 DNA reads TGTGCCAGCTCACCCGGGACAACCTCCTACTACGAGCAGTACTTC. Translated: CASSPGTTSYYEQYF.

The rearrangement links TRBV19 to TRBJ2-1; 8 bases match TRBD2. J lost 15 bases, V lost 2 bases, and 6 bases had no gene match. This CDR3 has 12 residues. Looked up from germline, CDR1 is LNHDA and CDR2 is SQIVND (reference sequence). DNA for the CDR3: TGTGCCAGTAGTATACGGGGGGGCCGGGGGTTCTTC. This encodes CASSIRGGRGFF. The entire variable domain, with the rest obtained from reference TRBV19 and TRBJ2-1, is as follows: DGGITQSPKYLFRKEGQNVTLSCEQNLNHDAMYWYRQDPGQGLRLIYYSQIVNDFQKGDIAEGYSVSREKKESFPLTVTSAQKNPTAFYLCASSIRGGRGFFGPGTRLTVL.

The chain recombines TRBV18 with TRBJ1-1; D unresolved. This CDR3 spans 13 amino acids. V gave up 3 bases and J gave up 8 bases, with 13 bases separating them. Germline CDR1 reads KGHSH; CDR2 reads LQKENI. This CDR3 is CASSPTLVGEAFF. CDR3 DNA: TGTGCCAGCTCACCTACCTTGGTTGGCGAAGCTTTCTTT.

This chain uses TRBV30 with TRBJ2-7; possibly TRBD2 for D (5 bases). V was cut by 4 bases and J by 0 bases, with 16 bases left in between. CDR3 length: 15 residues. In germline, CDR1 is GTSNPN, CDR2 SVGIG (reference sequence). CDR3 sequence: CAWTPGGSVSYEQYF. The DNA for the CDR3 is TGTGCCTGGACTCCCGGCGGTAGCGTCTCCTACGAGCAGTACTTC.

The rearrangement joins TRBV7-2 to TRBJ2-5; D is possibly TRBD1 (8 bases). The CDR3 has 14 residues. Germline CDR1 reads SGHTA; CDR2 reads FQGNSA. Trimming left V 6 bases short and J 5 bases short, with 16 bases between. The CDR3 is CASRVTGGGETQYF. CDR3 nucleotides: TGTGCCAGCAGAGTAACAGGGGGAGGGGAGACCCAGTACTTC.